A selection of T cell receptor beta chains follows, all from one sample in a study of blood T cell repertoires in COVID-19. The repertoire was sequenced with immunoSEQ multiplex PCR; TCRdb's copy has only in-frame clones and lacks some. The data contain 250,000 to 350,000 clones, around 89% of them seen just once; the ten biggest clones take up 3%. Sequencing was done on a sample of PBMCs or T cells enriched from blood (not recorded which). The receptors stem from a woman aged 50 to 60 who had recovered from COVID-19. The CDR3 runs from the conserved cysteine through the conserved F or W. A D gene is named only where the DNA matches it firmly. Size is omitted from some rows. Given values are once, few, many or a class for expanded clones.

size	D	V	J	CDR3	DNA
NA	NA	TRBV9	TRBJ2-2	CASSVDRNTGELFF	TGTGCCAGCAGCGTAGATAGGAACACCGGGGAGCTGTTTTTT
NA	TRBD1	TRBV28	TRBJ1-2	CASSIETGGYGYTF	TGTGCCAGCAGTATCGAGACAGGGGGCTATGGCTACACCTTC
NA	NA	TRBV12-3/TRBV12-4	TRBJ1-2	CASRLQNYGYTF	TGTGCCAGCAGGTTACAGAACTATGGCTACACCTTC
NA	NA	TRBV19	TRBJ1-3	CASSTLSSGNTIYF	TGTGCCAGTAGTACTCTGAGCTCTGGAAACACCATATATTTT
NA	TRBD2	TRBV2	TRBJ2-2	CASKGTSGSSYGELFF	TGTGCCAGCAAAGGGACTAGCGGGAGTTCCTACGGGGAGCTGTTTTTT
many	TRBD2	TRBV4-2	TRBJ2-2	CASSQASGSSSGELFF	TGTGCCAGCAGCCAAGCTAGCGGGAGTTCCTCCGGGGAGCTGTTTTTT
NA	NA	TRBV7-2	TRBJ2-3	CASSTRQADTQYF	TGTGCCAGCAGCACCAGACAGGCAGATACGCAGTATTTT
NA	NA	TRBV18	TRBJ1-1	CASSPNAGSRAEAFF	TGTGCCAGCTCACCTAATGCAGGGTCCCGAGCTGAAGCTTTCTTT
NA	NA	TRBV19	TRBJ1-3	CASNRNSGNTIYF	TGTGCCAGTAACAGGAACTCTGGAAACACCATATATTTT
once	TRBD2	TRBV11-2	TRBJ2-5	CASSLGLAGRGVQETQYF	TGTGCCAGCAGCTTAGGACTAGCGGGCCGGGGGGTCCAAGAGACCCAGTACTTC
NA	NA	TRBV5-3	TRBJ2-7	CARSLAVCPLAYEQYF	TGTGCCAGAAGCTTGGCAGTCTGCCCGTTGGCCTACGAGCAGTACTTC
NA	TRBD1	TRBV6-2/TRBV6-3	TRBJ1-5	CASSYGTASNQPQHF	TGTGCCAGCAGTTACGGGACAGCCAGCAATCAGCCCCAGCATTTT
NA	NA	TRBV7-3	TRBJ2-3	CASSPYGGRTDTQYF	TGTGCCAGCAGCCCTTACGGGGGGCGAACAGATACGCAGTATTTT
NA	NA	TRBV28	TRBJ2-5	CASSLTEVTQETQYF	TGTGCCAGCAGTTTAACGGAGGTAACTCAAGAGACCCAGTACTTC
NA	NA	TRBV5-1	TRBJ1-2	CASSGNWGSDYGYTF	TGCGCCAGCAGCGGGAATTGGGGCAGCGACTATGGCTACACCTTC
NA	NA	TRBV24-1	TRBJ2-2	CATSGQENTGELFF	TGTGCCACCAGTGGCCAGGAGAACACCGGGGAGCTGTTTTTT
NA	TRBD2	TRBV28	TRBJ2-7	CASRPTSGPSYEQYF	TGTGCCAGCAGACCCACTAGCGGGCCCTCCTACGAGCAGTACTTC
NA	TRBD2	TRBV24-1	TRBJ2-1	CATSAHRTSGTLSSYNEQFF	TGTGCCACCAGTGCCCACAGGACTAGCGGGACACTAAGCTCCTACAATGAGCAGTTCTTC
NA	NA	TRBV11-3	TRBJ2-1	CASSPRGGGNEQFF	TGTGCCAGCAGCCCCCGAGGGGGGGGGAATGAGCAGTTCTTC
NA	TRBD1	TRBV27	TRBJ1-2	CASSPDRDGYTF	TGTGCCAGCAGTCCAGACAGGGATGGCTACACCTTC
NA	NA	TRBV7-9	TRBJ2-4	CASSLRGGAKNIQYF	TGTGCCAGCAGCTTAAGGGGGGGAGCCAAAAACATTCAGTACTTC
NA	TRBD2	TRBV5-1	TRBJ2-1	CASSGPGEGLGNEQFF	TGCGCCAGCAGCGGGCCTGGGGAGGGATTGGGCAATGAGCAGTTCTTC
NA	TRBD1	TRBV29-1	TRBJ2-2	CSADRANTGELFF	TGCAGCGCCGACAGGGCGAACACCGGGGAGCTGTTTTTT
NA	TRBD2	TRBV19	TRBJ2-1	CASSTGLASNEQFF	TGTGCCAGTAGTACGGGACTAGCAAGTAATGAGCAGTTCTTC
NA	NA	TRBV5-4	TRBJ2-5	CASSLERGETQYF	TGTGCCAGCAGCTTGGAAAGGGGAGAGACCCAGTACTTC
NA	NA	TRBV15	TRBJ2-3	CATSRDRDTQYF	TGTGCCACCAGCAGAGACAGGGATACGCAGTATTTT
NA	NA	TRBV29-1	TRBJ1-1	CSVAAGRTEAFF	TGCAGCGTTGCCGCGGGTCGTACTGAAGCTTTCTTT
NA	NA	TRBV6-5	TRBJ1-2	CASTAGRLYGYTF	TGTGCCAGTACTGCGGGCCGTCTCTATGGCTACACCTTC
many	NA	TRBV30	TRBJ1-6	CAVAGEHNSPLHF	TGTGCCGTCGCAGGGGAACATAATTCACCCCTCCACTTT
NA	TRBD1	TRBV7-3	TRBJ1-2	CASSSTTRQGASGYTF	TGTGCCAGCAGCTCCACCACGCGACAGGGGGCCTCTGGCTACACCTTC